Presented here are 8 T cell receptor beta chains from one specimen sequenced in a study of CD4 and CD8 cells across lung adenocarcinoma regions. TCRdb ran MiXCR on the PCR reads and lists one entry per CDR3 protein. Of approximately 12,000 distinct CDR3 sequences listed, around 48% were seen once; the top ten hold 26%. Sequencing was performed on CD8+ T cells from the margin of a lung tumor. These receptors originate from a female donor with lung adenocarcinoma. The CD4 and CD8 labels of this study may be unreliable.

This clonotype has more than one count but fewer than ten. The rearrangement uses TRBV5-1 and TRBJ2-3; possibly TRBD2 for D (6 bases). Trimming pared 0 bases from V and 0 bases from J, leaving 11 bases between. Germline CDR1 SGHRS, CDR2 YFSETQ. There are 16 residues in the CDR3. The CDR3 coding sequence is TGCGCCAGCAGCTTGGCCGGGGGACCTAGCACAGATACGCAGTATTTT. Its protein product is CASSLAGGPSTDTQYF.

The V gene is TRBV7-6, the J gene TRBJ2-7, with D possibly called TRBD1 or TRBD2 (6 bases each). V lost 3 bases and J lost 0, with 9 bases in between. The CDR3 has 14 residues. CDR1 and CDR2 from the germline V gene are SGHVS and FNYEAQ. The CDR3 coding sequence is TGTGCCAGCAGCTTCGGAGGGGGCTCCTACGAGCAGTACTTC. Protein: CASSFGGGSYEQYF.

This clonotype turned up a few times. Given a much more abundant clone one base away, this may be a read error. The J gene is TRBJ2-1, the V gene TRBV7-2; 10 bases map to TRBD2. The DNA matches TRBJ2-7 better at its end, which makes the J call doubtful. Germline assignment: CDR1 SGHTA and CDR2 FQGNSA. This CDR3 spans 15 amino acids. This chain's CDR3 is CASSEGLAGVNEQYF. Written as DNA, the CDR3 is TGTGCCAGCAGCGAGGGGCTAGCGGGGGTGAATGAGCAGTACTTC.

This clonotype was picked up a small number of times. At one end the junction does not follow the germline gene, possibly because of a read error. This rearrangement joins TRBV10-2 to TRBJ2-3; 9 bases are a match to TRBD2. This CDR3 region has 15 residues. Germline lookup yields CDR1 WSHSY and CDR2 SAAADI. The CDR3 here is CASRDLAGSKDTQYF. The CDR3 coding sequence is TGCGCCAGCAGAGATCTAGCGGGGAGCAAAGATACCCAGTACTTT.

The chain couples TRBV6-5 to TRBJ1-1; 12 nucleotides line up with TRBD1. Trimming cost V 0 bases and J 6 bases; bases outside gene matches: 5. Germline V gives CDR1 MNHEY, CDR2 SVGAGI. The length of the CDR3 is 16 residues. CDR3 sequence: CASSYSMGQGAAEAFF. The CDR3 nucleotides are TGTGCCAGCAGTTACTCGATGGGACAGGGGGCCGCTGAAGCTTTCTTT.

This clonotype was seen ten or more times. The J gene is TRBJ2-1, the V gene TRBV9, with TRBD1 matching over 8 bases. Germline V gene data show CDR1 as SGDLS and CDR2 as YYNGEE. Losses at the gene ends were 0 bases for V and 5 bases for J; bases not matched to a gene: 4. CDR3 size: 15 residues. The DNA for the CDR3 is TGTGCCAGCAGCGTAGAGCAGGGGGCCGACAATGAGCAGTTCTTC. This encodes CASSVEQGADNEQFF.

Many counts were recorded for this clonotype. The rearrangement joins TRBV7-2 to TRBJ1-5; D may be TRBD1 (5 bases). There are 15 residues in the CDR3. V lost 1 base and J 0 bases, leaving 7 bases between the germline ends. In germline, CDR1 is SGHTA, CDR2 FQGNSA. The CDR3 here is CASSLEGNSNQPQHF. The CDR3, as DNA: TGTGCCAGCAGCTTAGAGGGGAATAGCAATCAGCCCCAGCATTTT.

Relative to its sample, this clonotype is medium-sized (0.01 to 0.1%). The chain uses TRBV7-8 and TRBJ2-5; TRBD2 aligns across 9 bases. J gave up 2 bases and V 6 bases, and 7 bases lay outside the gene matches. This CDR3 is built from 15 residues. In germline, CDR1 is SGHVS, CDR2 FQNEAQ. For the CDR3, the DNA is TGTGCCAGCAGATTAATAGCGGGGGAGCAAGAGACCCAGTACTTC. Translating it yields CASRLIAGEQETQYF.